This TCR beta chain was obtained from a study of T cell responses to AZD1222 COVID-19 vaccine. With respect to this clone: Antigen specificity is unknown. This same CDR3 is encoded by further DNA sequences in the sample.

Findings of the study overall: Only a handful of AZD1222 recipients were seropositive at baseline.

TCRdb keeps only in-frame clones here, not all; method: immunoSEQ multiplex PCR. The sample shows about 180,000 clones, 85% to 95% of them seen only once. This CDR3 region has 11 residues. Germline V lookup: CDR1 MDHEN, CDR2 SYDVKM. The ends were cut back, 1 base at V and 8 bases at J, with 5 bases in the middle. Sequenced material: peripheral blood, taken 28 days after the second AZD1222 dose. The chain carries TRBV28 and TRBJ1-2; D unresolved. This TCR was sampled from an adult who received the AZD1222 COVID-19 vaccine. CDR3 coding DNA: TGTGCCAGCAGTTTATCGGTCGGCTACACCTTC. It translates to CASSLSVGYTF.